Below, 8 T cell receptor beta chains from the same sample are listed, as sequenced in a study of T cells in Graves' hyperthyroidism and ophthalmopathy. TCR beta CDR3 region amplification was performed from RNA transcripts. First-round RT-PCR targeting the TCR CDR3 was performed with the HTBI primer set. TCRdb redid the calling of the multiplex PCR reads with MiXCR, one entry per CDR3 protein. The data contain some 380,000 distinct CDR3 sequences, less than 15% of them seen just once; the ten biggest clones take up around 21%. The sample was blood. These receptors were collected from a man aged 25-45 years with Graves' hyperthyroidism that later progressed to Graves' ophthalmopathy.

This clonotype was seen ten or more times. The chain employs TRBV9 and TRBJ1-2, with D possibly being TRBD1 (6 bases). CDR1 and CDR2 from the germline V gene are SGDLS and YYNGEE. Trimming left V 0 bases short and J 2 bases short, with 17 bases between. This CDR3 region has 17 residues. The CDR3 DNA reads TGTGCCAGCAGCGTAGGGGATCAGGGGATATCGAACTATGGCTACACCTTC. Translated, it gives CASSVGDQGISNYGYTF.

This clonotype was seen many times. V is TRBV6-5 and J is TRBJ2-5, with 7 bases fitting TRBD2. After removal of 0 bases from V and 1 base from J, the junction contained 2 bases not matched to a gene. Germline values: CDR1 MNHEY, CDR2 SVGAGI. There are 15 residues in the CDR3. The CDR3 here is CASSYSGGGQETQYF. The CDR3 bases are TGTGCCAGCAGTTACTCGGGCGGGGGCCAAGAGACCCAGTACTTC.

Only a few counts were recorded for this clonotype. This chain joins TRBV24-1 and TRBJ2-4; D possibly corresponds to TRBD1 (6 bases). V lost 5 bases and J 9 bases, leaving 19 bases between the germline ends. Looked up from germline, CDR1 is KGHDR and CDR2 is SFDVKD. The CDR3 has 15 amino acids. CDR3 coding DNA: TGTGCCACCAGTGTATCAGGGGCAGGTTCGGGCATTCAGTACTTC. Protein sequence: CATSVSGAGSGIQYF.

The chain combines TRBV9 with TRBJ2-7; no clear D gene. This CDR3 is 13 amino acids long. Germline lookup yields CDR1 SGDLS and CDR2 YYNGEE. Deletions cut 0 bases from V and 5 bases from J, with 9 bases between. CDR3: CASSVGDFDEQYF. Written as DNA, the CDR3 is TGTGCCAGCAGCGTAGGGGATTTCGACGAGCAGTACTTC.

This clonotype was recorded many times. This chain connects TRBV3-1 to TRBJ2-3, with a tentative D call TRBD2 (5 bases). Germline CDR1 is LGHDT and CDR2 is YNNKEL (reference sequence). V lost 2 bases and J lost 2, with 17 bases in between. This CDR3 has 17 amino acids. CDR3 sequence: CASSQPGRAPVTDTQYF. DNA of the CDR3: TGTGCCAGCAGCCAACCCGGGCGGGCTCCAGTCACAGATACGCAGTATTTT.

This chain connects TRBV11-2 to TRBJ1-4, with unresolved D. The V and J ends lost 2 bases and 3 bases respectively, with 10 bases between them. The CDR3 runs 15 residues. Germline V CDR1 and CDR2: SGHAT, FQNNGV. The CDR3 nucleotides read TGTGCCAGCAGCTTATCGGGGTTTGCTAATGAAAAACTGTTTTTT. This translates into CASSLSGFANEKLFF.

To note about this clonotype: Since a much larger clone is just one base distant, this may be a read error. This rearrangement joins TRBV27 to TRBJ2-1; TRBD2 agrees at 15 bases. This CDR3 has 16 amino acids. The germline V gene has CDR1 MNHEY and CDR2 SMNVEV (reference sequence). CDR3 in amino acids: CASSGTSGGLYDEQFF. CDR3 bases: TGTGCCAGCAGTGGGACTAGCGGGGGGCTCTACGATGAGCAGTTCTTC.

This clonotype came up many times. This sequence joins TRBV24-1 and TRBJ2-1; the match to TRBD2 covers 7 bases. Trimming at V came to 4 bases and at J to 2 bases, leaving 7 bases not matched to a gene. The CDR3 is made up of 16 amino acids. Per the germline V gene, CDR1 is KGHDR and CDR2 is SFDVKD. The CDR3 sequence: CATSDGAGIAYNEQFF. DNA of the CDR3: TGTGCCACCAGTGACGGAGCGGGGATCGCCTACAATGAGCAGTTCTTC.